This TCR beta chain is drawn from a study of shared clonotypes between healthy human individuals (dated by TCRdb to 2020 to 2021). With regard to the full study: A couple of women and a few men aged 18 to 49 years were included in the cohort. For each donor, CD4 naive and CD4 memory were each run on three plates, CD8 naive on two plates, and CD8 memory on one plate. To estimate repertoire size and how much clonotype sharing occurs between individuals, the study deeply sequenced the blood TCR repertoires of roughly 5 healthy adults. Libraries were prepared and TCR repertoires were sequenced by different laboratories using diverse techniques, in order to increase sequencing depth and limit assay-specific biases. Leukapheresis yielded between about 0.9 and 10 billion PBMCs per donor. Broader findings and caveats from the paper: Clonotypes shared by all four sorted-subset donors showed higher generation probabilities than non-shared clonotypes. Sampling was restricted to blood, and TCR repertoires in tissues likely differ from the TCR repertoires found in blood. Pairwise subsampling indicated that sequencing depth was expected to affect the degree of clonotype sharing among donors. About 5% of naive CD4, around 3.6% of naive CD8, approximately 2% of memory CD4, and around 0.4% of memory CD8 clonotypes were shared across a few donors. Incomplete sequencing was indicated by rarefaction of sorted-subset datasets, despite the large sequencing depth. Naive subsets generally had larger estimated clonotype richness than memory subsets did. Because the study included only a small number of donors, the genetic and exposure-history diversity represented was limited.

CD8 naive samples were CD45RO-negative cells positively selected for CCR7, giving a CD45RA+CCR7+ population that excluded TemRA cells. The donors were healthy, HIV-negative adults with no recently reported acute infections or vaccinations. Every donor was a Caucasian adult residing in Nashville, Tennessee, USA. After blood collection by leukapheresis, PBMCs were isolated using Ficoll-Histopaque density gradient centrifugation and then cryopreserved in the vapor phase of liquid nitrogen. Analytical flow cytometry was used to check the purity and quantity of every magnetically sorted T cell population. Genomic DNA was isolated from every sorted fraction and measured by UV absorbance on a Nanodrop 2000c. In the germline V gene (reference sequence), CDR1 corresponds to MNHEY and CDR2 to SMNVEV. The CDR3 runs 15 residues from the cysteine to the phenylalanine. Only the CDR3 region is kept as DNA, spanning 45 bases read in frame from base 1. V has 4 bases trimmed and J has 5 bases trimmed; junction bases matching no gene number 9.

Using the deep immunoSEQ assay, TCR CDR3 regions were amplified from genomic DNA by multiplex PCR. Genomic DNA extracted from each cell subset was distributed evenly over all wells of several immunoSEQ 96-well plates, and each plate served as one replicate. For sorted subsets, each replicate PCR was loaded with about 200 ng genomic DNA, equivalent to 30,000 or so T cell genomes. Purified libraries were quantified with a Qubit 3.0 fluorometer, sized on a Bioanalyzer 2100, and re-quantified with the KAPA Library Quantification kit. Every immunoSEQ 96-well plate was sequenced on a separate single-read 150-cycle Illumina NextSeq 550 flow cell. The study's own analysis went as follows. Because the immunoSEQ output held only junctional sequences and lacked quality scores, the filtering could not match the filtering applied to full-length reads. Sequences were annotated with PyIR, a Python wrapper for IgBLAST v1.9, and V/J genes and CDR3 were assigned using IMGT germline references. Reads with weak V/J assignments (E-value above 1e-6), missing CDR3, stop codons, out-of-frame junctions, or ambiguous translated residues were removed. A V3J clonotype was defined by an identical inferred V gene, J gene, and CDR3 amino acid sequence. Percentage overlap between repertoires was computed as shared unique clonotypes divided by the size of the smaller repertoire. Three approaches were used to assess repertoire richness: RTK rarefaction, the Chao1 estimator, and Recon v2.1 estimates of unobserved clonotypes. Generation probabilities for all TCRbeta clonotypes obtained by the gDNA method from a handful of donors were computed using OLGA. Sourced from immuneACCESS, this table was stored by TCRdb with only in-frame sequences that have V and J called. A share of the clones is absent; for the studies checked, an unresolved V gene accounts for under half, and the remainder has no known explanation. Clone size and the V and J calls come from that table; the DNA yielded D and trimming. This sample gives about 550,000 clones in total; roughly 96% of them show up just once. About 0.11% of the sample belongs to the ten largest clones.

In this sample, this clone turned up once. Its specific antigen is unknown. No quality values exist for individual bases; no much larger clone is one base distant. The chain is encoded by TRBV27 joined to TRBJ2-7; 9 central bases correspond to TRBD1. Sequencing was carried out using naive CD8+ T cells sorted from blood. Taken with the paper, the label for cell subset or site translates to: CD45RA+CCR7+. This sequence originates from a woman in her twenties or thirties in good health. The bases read TGTGCCAGCAGTTACCCCGGGACAGGGCGCCACGAGCAGTACTTC. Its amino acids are CASSYPGTGRHEQYF.